This T cell receptor beta chain was captured by sequencing in a study of cytomegalovirus exposure and HLA in healthy donors. Both 60 Vbeta primers and 13 Jbeta primers went into the PCR. Here immunoSEQ multiplex PCR was the method, and the copy in TCRdb shows in-frame clones only, minus some. This sample yields some 150,000 clones, of which 64% are seen a single time; 2.5% to 3.5% belongs to the top ten. In its sample, this clone was seen a few times. The antigen remains undetermined. Study-wide findings and caveats: Previous analysis showed most TCR beta V segments were productive about 90% or about 30% of the time. When a later analysis compared HLA-associated TCR beta chains with equally common others, the HLA-associated chains turned out to be more clonally expanded and to have lower generation probabilities.

Trimming left V 4 bases short and J 4 bases short, with 9 bases between. CDR3 length: 13 amino acids. Looked up from germline, CDR1 is SGHTS and CDR2 is YDEGEE. Material for sequencing was PBMCs. This chain links TRBV5-8 with TRBJ1-5, with D uncertain. The receptor's source is a woman aged 25 to 39 in good health and CMV-seropositive. The CDR3 reads CASSTGRNQPQHF. The CDR3 DNA reads as TGTGCCAGCAGCACCGGGAGAAATCAGCCCCAGCATTTT.